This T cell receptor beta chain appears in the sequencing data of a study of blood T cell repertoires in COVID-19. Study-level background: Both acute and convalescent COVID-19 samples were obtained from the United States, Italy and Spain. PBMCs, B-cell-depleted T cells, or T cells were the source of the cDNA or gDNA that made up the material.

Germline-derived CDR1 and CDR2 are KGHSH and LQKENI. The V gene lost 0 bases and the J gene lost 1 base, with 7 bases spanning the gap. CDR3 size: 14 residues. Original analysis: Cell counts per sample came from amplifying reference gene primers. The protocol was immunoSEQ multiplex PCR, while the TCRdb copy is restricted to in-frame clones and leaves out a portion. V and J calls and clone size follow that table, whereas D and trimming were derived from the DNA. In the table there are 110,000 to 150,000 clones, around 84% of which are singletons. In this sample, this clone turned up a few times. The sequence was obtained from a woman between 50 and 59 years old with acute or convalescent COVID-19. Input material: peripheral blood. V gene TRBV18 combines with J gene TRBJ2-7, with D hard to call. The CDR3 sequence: CASSPPLESYEQYF. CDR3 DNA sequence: TGTGCCAGCTCACCACCCTTGGAGTCCTACGAGCAGTACTTC.